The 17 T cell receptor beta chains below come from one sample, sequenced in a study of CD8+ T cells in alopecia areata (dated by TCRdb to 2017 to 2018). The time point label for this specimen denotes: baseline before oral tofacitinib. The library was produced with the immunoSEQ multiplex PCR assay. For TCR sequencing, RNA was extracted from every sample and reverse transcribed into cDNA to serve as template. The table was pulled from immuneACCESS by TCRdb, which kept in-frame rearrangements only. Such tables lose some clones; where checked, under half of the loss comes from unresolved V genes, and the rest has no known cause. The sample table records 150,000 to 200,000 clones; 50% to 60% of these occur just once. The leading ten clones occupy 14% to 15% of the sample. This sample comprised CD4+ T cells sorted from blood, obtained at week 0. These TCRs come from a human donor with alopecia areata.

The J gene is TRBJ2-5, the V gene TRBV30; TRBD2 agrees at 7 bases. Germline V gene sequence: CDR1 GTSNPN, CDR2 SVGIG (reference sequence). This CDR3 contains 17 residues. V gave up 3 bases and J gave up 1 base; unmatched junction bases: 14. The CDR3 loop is CAWSSRGERGPQETQYF. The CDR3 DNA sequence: TGTGCCTGGAGCTCAAGGGGCGAGCGGGGCCCCCAAGAGACCCAGTACTTC. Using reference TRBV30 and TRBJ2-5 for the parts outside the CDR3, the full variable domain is SQTIHQWPATLVQPVGSPLSLECTVEGTSNPNLYWYRQAAGRGLQLLFYSVGIGQISSEVPQNLSASRPQDRQFILSSKKLLLSDSGFYLCAWSSRGERGPQETQYFGPGTRLLVL.

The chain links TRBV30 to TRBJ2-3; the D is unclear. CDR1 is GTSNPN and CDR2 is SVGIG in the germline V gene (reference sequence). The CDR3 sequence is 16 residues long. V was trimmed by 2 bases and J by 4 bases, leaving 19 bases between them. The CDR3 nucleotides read TGTGCCTGGAGTCTTAACCGCCTGATTTGGGCAGATACGCAGTATTTT. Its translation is CAWSLNRLIWADTQYF.

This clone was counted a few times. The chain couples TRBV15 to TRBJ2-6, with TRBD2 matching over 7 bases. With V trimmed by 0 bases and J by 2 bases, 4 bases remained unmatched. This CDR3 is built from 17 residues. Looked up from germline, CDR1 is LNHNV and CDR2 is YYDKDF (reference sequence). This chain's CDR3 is CATSRDSLAAGANVLTF. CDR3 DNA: TGTGCCACCAGCAGAGATTCGCTAGCGGCTGGGGCCAACGTCCTGACTTTC.

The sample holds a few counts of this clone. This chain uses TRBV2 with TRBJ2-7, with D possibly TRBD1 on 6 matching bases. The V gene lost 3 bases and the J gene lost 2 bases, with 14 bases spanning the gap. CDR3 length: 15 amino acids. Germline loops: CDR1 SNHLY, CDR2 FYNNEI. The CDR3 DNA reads TGTGCCAGCAGTGACGAGGGGGACCCCCCCTACGAGCAGTACTTC. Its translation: CASSDEGDPPYEQYF. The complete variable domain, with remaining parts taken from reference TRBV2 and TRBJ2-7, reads EPEVTQTPSHQVTQMGQEVILRCVPISNHLYFYWYRQILGQKVEFLVSFYNNEISEKSEIFDDQFSVERPDGSNFTLKIRSTKLEDSAMYFCASSDEGDPPYEQYFGPGTRLTVT.

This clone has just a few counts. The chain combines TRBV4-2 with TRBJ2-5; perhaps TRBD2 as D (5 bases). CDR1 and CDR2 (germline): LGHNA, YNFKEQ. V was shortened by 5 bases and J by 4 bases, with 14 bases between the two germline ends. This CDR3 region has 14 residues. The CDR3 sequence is CASSDGDNRETQYF. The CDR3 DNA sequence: TGTGCCAGCAGCGACGGGGATAACCGAGAGACCCAGTACTTC.

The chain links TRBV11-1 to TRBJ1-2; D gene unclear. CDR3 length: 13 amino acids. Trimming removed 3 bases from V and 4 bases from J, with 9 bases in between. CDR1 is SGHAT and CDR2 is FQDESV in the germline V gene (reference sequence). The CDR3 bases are TGTGCCAGCAGCTTCTCAGGCAGCTATGGCTACACCTTC. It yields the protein CASSFSGSYGYTF.

The chain's CDR3 is CASSKGQVGHEQFF. DNA of the CDR3: TGTGCCAGCAGCAAGGGACAGGTCGGCCATGAGCAGTTCTTC. This sequence joins TRBV27 and TRBJ2-1; the match to TRBD1 covers 8 bases. Germline trimming cut 6 bases from V and 8 bases from J; bases unmatched to any gene: 9. Germline loops: CDR1 MNHEY, CDR2 SMNVEV (reference sequence). The CDR3 is 14 residues long.

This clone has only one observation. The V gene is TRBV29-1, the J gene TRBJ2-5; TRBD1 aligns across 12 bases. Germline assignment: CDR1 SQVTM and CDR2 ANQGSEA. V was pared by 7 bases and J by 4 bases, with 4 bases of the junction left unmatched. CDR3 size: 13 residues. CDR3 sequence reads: CSAGTGGRETQYF. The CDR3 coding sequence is TGCAGCGCAGGGACAGGGGGCCGAGAGACCCAGTACTTC.

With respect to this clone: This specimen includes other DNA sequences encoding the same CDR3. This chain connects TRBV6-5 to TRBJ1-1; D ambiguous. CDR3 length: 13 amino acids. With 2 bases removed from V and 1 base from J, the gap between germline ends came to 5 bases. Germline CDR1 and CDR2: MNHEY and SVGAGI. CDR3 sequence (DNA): TGTGCCAGCAGTTACCTCGGGAACACTGAAGCTTTCTTT. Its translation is CASSYLGNTEAFF.

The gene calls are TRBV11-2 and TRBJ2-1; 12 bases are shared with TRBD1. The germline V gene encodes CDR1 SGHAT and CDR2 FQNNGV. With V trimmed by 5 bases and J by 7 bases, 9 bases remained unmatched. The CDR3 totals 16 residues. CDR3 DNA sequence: TGTGCCAGCAGCCTAGTCCGGGACAGGGGGCTAAATGAGCAGTTCTTC. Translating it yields CASSLVRDRGLNEQFF.

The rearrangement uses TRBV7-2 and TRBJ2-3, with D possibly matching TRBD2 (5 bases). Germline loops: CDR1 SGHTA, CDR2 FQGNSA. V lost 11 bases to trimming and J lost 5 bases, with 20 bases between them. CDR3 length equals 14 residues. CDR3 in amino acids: CASCRTEWGDTQYF. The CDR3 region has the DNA TGTGCCTCATGCAGGACTGAGTGGGGAGATACGCAGTATTTT.

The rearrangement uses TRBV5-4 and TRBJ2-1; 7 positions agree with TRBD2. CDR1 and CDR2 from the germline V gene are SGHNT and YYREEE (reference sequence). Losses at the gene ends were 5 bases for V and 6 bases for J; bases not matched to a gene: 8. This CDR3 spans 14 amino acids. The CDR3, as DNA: TGTGCCAGCAGTGCTAGACTAGCACGCAATGAGCAGTTCTTC. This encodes CASSARLARNEQFF. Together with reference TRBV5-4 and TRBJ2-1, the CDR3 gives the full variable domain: ETGVTQSPTHLIKTRGQQVTLRCSSQSGHNTVSWYQQALGQGPQFIFQYYREEENGRGNFPPRFSGLQFPNYSSELNVNALELDDSALYLCASSARLARNEQFFGPGTRLTVL.

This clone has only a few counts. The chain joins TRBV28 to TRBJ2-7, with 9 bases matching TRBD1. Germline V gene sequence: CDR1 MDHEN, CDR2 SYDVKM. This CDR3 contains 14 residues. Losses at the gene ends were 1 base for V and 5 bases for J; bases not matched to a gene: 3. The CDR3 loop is CASSLSQGANEQYF. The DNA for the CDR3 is TGTGCCAGCAGTTTATCACAGGGGGCCAACGAGCAGTACTTC.

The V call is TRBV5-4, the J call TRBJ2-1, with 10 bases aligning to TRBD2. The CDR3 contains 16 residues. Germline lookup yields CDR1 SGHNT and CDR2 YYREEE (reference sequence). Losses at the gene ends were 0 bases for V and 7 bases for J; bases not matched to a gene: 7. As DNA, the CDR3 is TGTGCCAGCAGCTTGGGATTAAGCGGGGGGGCGAATGAGCAGTTCTTC. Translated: CASSLGLSGGANEQFF.

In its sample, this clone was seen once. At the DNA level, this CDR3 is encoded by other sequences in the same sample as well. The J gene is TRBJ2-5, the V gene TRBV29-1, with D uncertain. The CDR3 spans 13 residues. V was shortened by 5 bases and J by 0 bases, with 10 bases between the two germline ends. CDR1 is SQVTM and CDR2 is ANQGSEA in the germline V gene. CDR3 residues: CSVLGLNQETQYF. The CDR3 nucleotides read TGCAGCGTTTTAGGCCTGAACCAAGAGACCCAGTACTTC.

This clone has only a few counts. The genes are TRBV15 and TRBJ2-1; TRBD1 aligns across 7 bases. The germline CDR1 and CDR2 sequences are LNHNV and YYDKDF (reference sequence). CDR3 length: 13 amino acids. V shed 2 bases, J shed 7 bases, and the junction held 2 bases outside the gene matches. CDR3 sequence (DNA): TGTGCCACCAGCAGACAGGGACAGAATGAGCAGTTCTTC. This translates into CATSRQGQNEQFF.

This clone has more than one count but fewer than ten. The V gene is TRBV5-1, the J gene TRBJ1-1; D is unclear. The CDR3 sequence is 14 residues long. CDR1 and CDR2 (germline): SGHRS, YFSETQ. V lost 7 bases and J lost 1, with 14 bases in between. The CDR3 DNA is TGCGCCAGCCAGAAAGGGAGTAAGAACACTGAAGCTTTCTTT. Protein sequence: CASQKGSKNTEAFF.